This T cell receptor beta chain was retrieved from a study of T cell clones after liver transplantation. Measured with immunoSEQ multiplex PCR; TCRdb has only the in-frame clones, and not every one. The sample has about 120,000 clones; 90% are singletons. CDR3 length equals 16 residues. The V gene end was trimmed by 2 bases and the J gene end by 9 bases; junction bases not matched to a gene: 12. Germline CDR1 MNHEY, CDR2 SMNVEV (reference sequence). This clone showed up just a few times. The rearrangement uses TRBV27 and TRBJ2-2; TRBD1 agrees at 7 bases. This clonotype originated in a human patient who received a liver transplant. T cells may partly derive from the graft donor. The sequences come from CD4+ T cells from blood, collected 12 months after liver transplant. The CDR3 loop is CASSLLQGTAGRELFF. In DNA form, the CDR3 reads TGTGCCAGCAGTTTACTACAGGGGACGGCCGGTCGGGAGCTGTTTTTT.